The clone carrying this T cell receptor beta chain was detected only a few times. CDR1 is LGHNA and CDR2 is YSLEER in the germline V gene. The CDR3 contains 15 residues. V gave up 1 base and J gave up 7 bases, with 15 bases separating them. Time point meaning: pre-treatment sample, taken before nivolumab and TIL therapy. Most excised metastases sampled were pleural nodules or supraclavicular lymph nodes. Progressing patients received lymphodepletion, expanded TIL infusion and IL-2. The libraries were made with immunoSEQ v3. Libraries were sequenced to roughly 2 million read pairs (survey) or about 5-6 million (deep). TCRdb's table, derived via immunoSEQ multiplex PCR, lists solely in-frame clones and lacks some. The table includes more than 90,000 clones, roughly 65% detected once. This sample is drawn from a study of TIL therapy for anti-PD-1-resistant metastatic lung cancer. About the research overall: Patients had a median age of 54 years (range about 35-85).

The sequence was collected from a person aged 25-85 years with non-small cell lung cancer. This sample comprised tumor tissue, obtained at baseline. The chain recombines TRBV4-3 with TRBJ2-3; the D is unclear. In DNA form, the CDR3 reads TGCGCCAGCAGCCAAGGTCTCCTGTCACAGTATACGCAGTATTTT. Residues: CASSQGLLSQYTQYF.